These 21 T cell receptor beta chains were all obtained from the same sample, sequenced in a study of beta chain features in type 1 diabetes. Expressed TCRB transcripts were sequenced, since all the RNA that had been isolated was reverse transcribed. TCRdb's table, derived via immunoSEQ multiplex PCR, lists solely in-frame clones and lacks some. This sample carries roughly 50,000 clones, less than 55% of them seen once, and the ten largest clones take about 1.5%. Their antigens remain unidentified. Overall study results and limits: Type 1 diabetes patients had TCRB CDR3s that were shorter (moderately but significantly so) in all four CD4+ subsets.

Sequences were obtained from Tregs from blood. The receptors were sampled from a man aged 25 to 40 with type 1 diabetes.

This CDR3 is CASSPSGTLNQPQHF. In DNA, the CDR3 is TGTGCCAGCAGCCCCTCCGGGACACTTAATCAGCCCCAGCATTTT. The chain uses TRBV28 and TRBJ1-5, with D perhaps TRBD1 (6 bases). Germline assignment: CDR1 MDHEN and CDR2 SYDVKM. The CDR3 runs to 15 residues. The germline V and J ends were trimmed by 6 bases and 4 bases, with 16 bases remaining between them.

The rearrangement joins TRBV4-3 to TRBJ2-5; no clear D gene. The J call may be in error: the DNA end matches TRBJ2-7 better. CDR1 is LGHNA, CDR2 YSLEER, per germline. There are 15 residues in the CDR3. CDR3 in DNA: TGCGCCAGCAGCCAAGAACAGTTCCACTCCTACGAGCAGTACTTC. This sequence encodes CASSQEQFHSYEQYF.

This clone appeared a few times. The CDR3, as DNA: TGTGCCAGCAGTTCTTCTACCTACGAGCAGTACTTC. It translates to CASSSSTYEQYF. This chain links TRBV6-6 with TRBJ2-7; D call uncertain. This CDR3 has 12 amino acids. Germline V gene lookup returns CDR1 MNHNY and CDR2 SVGAGI (reference sequence). The V gene lost 4 bases and the J gene lost 2 bases, with 6 bases spanning the gap.

This clone has a single count. The CDR3 loop is CASSIYGFSPNTEAFF. The CDR3 DNA reads TGTGCCAGCAGTATCTACGGGTTTTCCCCGAACACTGAAGCTTTCTTT. This sequence joins TRBV27 and TRBJ1-1; D is uncertain. Germline V gene data show CDR1 as MNHEY and CDR2 as SMNVEV (reference sequence). Trimming stripped 5 bases from V and 1 base from J, with 17 bases between. The CDR3 has 16 amino acids.

The J gene is TRBJ1-4, the V gene TRBV27; D unresolved. The V end lost 4 bases, the J end lost 0 bases, and 6 bases lay between the germline ends. The CDR3 spans 14 residues. The germline CDR1 and CDR2 sequences are MNHEY and SMNVEV (reference sequence). CDR3 in amino acids: CASSSEATNEKLFF. The DNA of the CDR3 is TGTGCCAGCAGTTCAGAAGCAACTAATGAAAAACTGTTTTTT.

The J gene is TRBJ1-1, the V gene TRBV11-1, with D possibly TRBD1 on 5 matching bases. Germline-derived CDR1 and CDR2 are SGHAT and FQDESV (reference sequence). There are 14 residues in the CDR3. V was shortened by 0 bases and J by 1 base, with 6 bases between the two germline ends. The CDR3 region has the DNA TGTGCCAGCAGCTTAGCAGGGGCGAACACTGAAGCTTTCTTT. This encodes CASSLAGANTEAFF.

In this sample, this clone is medium-sized. The genes are TRBV6-5 and TRBJ2-7; 7 nucleotides match TRBD2. The length of the CDR3 is 16 residues. Trimming at V came to 2 bases and at J to 2 bases, leaving 9 bases not matched to a gene. CDR1 MNHEY and CDR2 SVGAGI come from the germline V gene. The CDR3 loop is CASSYGSGVGAYEQYF. The CDR3 DNA follows: TGTGCCAGCAGTTACGGGAGCGGGGTTGGCGCCTACGAGCAGTACTTC.

V gene TRBV7-2 combines with J gene TRBJ2-1; D gene ambiguous. Looked up from germline, CDR1 is SGHTA and CDR2 is FQGNSA. This CDR3 has 14 amino acids. V was clipped by 3 bases and J by 0 bases, with 6 bases between them. The CDR3: CASSFDSSYNEQFF. The CDR3 DNA sequence: TGTGCCAGCAGCTTCGATAGCTCCTACAATGAGCAGTTCTTC. Full variable domain (missing parts from reference TRBV7-2 and TRBJ2-1): GAGVSQSPSNKVTEKGKDVELRCDPISGHTALYWYRQSLGQGLEFLIYFQGNSAPDKSGLPSDRFSAERTGGSVSTLTIQRTQQEDSAVYLCASSFDSSYNEQFFGPGTRLTVL.

The table lists this clone with a few counts. V usage is TRBV27 and J usage is TRBJ2-7, with TRBD2 identical over 8 bases. CDR3 length equals 15 residues. The J segment lost 0 bases and the V segment lost 3 bases, leaving 4 bases of the junction unmatched. The germline V gene encodes CDR1 MNHEY and CDR2 SMNVEV (reference sequence). CDR3 in DNA: TGTGCCAGCAGTTTCTCGCGGGGGGCCTCCTACGAGCAGTACTTC. Translated, it gives CASSFSRGASYEQYF.

V usage is TRBV29-1 and J usage is TRBJ2-5, with D possibly TRBD1 on 5 matching bases. CDR1 SQVTM and CDR2 ANQGSEA come from the germline V gene. The CDR3 has 11 residues. The ends were cut back, 7 bases at V and 2 bases at J, with 8 bases in the middle. CDR3 in amino acids: CSGTKQETQYF. The CDR3 nucleotides read TGCAGCGGGACAAAGCAAGAGACCCAGTACTTC.

The rearrangement uses TRBV7-2 and TRBJ2-7; 9 nucleotides match TRBD2. Trimming removed 4 bases from V and 2 bases from J; junction bases left unmatched: 3. The CDR3 contains 14 residues. The germline V gene encodes CDR1 SGHTA and CDR2 FQGNSA. The CDR3 loop reads CASSSSGGPYEQYF. CDR3 in DNA: TGTGCCAGCAGCTCCAGCGGGGGGCCCTACGAGCAGTACTTC.

The sample holds a few counts of this clone. The chain links TRBV29-1 to TRBJ2-1; 11 positions agree with TRBD1. V shed 6 bases, J shed 9 bases, and the junction held 10 bases outside the gene matches. The length of the CDR3 is 14 residues. Per the germline V gene, CDR1 is SQVTM and CDR2 is ANQGSEA. The CDR3 protein is CSVTGQGAGGEQFF. In nucleotides, the CDR3 is TGCAGCGTCACAGGACAGGGGGCTGGAGGTGAGCAGTTCTTC.

The CDR3 loop reads CASSQRVAYTGELFF. CDR3 in DNA: TGTGCCAGCAGTCAGCGGGTGGCTTACACCGGGGAGCTGTTTTTT. The gene calls are TRBV7-2 and TRBJ2-2; weak D call: TRBD2 (6 bases). Germline V CDR1 and CDR2: SGHTA, FQGNSA. The CDR3 spans 15 residues. Trimming took 6 bases from V and 3 from J, leaving 14 bases between them.

This sequence joins TRBV19 and TRBJ1-1; possibly TRBD1 for D (5 bases). With 4 bases removed from V and 1 base from J, the gap between germline ends came to 7 bases. Germline CDR1 is LNHDA and CDR2 is SQIVND (reference sequence). The CDR3 sequence is 13 residues long. The CDR3 protein is CASSTTGNTEAFF. In DNA form, the CDR3 reads TGTGCCAGTAGTACAACAGGGAACACTGAAGCTTTCTTT.

The chain recombines TRBV7-2 with TRBJ2-1, with TRBD2 matching 9 bases. The CDR3 sequence is 15 residues long. After removal of 4 bases from V and 3 bases from J, the junction contained 4 bases not matched to a gene. CDR1 SGHTA and CDR2 FQGNSA come from the germline V gene. CDR3 amino acids: CASSSKTSGYNEQFF. The CDR3 DNA reads as TGTGCCAGCAGCTCCAAGACTAGCGGCTACAATGAGCAGTTCTTC.

This clone came up once. This chain joins TRBV18 and TRBJ2-4, with 10 nucleotides matching TRBD1. Trimming removed 8 bases from V and 4 bases from J; junction bases left unmatched: 2. CDR3 length equals 13 residues. Germline CDR1 reads KGHSH; CDR2 reads LQKENI. Written as DNA, the CDR3 is TGTGCCAGCCGGGGACAGGGGAAAAACATTCAGTACTTC. Translation: CASRGQGKNIQYF.

This clone was counted once. J is TRBJ1-4 and V is TRBV4-3; possibly TRBD1 for D (6 bases). Per germline, CDR1 LGHNA and CDR2 YSLEER. CDR3 length equals 16 residues. The V end lost 0 bases, the J end lost 4 bases, and 12 bases lay between the germline ends. CDR3 sequence reads: CASSQDWTDYNEKLFF. CDR3 coding DNA: TGCGCCAGCAGCCAAGATTGGACAGACTATAATGAAAAACTGTTTTTT.

The V call is TRBV7-8, the J call TRBJ2-1, with 9 bases matching TRBD1. Losses at the gene ends were 1 base for V and 3 bases for J; bases not matched to a gene: 7. CDR3 length: 17 residues. In germline, CDR1 is SGHVS, CDR2 FQNEAQ. In DNA form, the CDR3 reads TGTGCCAGCAGCTTAGGTTCCGGACAGGGGAACTACAATGAGCAGTTCTTC. This sequence encodes CASSLGSGQGNYNEQFF. Supplemented by reference TRBV7-8 and TRBJ2-1, the full variable domain reads GAGVSQSPRYKVAKRGQDVALRCDPISGHVSLFWYQQALGQGPEFLTYFQNEAQLDKSGLPSDRFFAERPEGSVSTLKIQRTQQEDSAVYLCASSLGSGQGNYNEQFFGPGTRLTVL.

The rearrangement links TRBV9 to TRBJ2-1; 8 bases are shared with TRBD2. The CDR3 loop spans 16 amino acids. The V gene end was trimmed by 4 bases and the J gene end by 4 bases; junction bases not matched to a gene: 10. Germline V gene lookup returns CDR1 SGDLS and CDR2 YYNGEE. CDR3 loop: CASSPPGTSGYNEQFF. Written as DNA, the CDR3 is TGTGCCAGCAGCCCCCCAGGTACTAGCGGATACAATGAGCAGTTCTTC.

This clone was observed a few times. Relative to the germline gene, one junction end is altered; a read error may explain this. J is TRBJ2-1 and V is TRBV29-1, with D uncertain. This CDR3 has 9 residues. Germline CDR1 reads SQVTM; CDR2 reads ANQGSEA. CDR3 nucleotides: TGCAGCGTTGCCCCGAGTCGTCTCTTC. It encodes CSVAPSRLF.

The chain joins TRBV11-2 to TRBJ2-2, with D perhaps matching TRBD1 (5 bases). This CDR3 has 14 amino acids. V lost 2 bases, J lost 2 bases, and 6 bases lay in between. Per germline, CDR1 SGHAT and CDR2 FQNNGV. The CDR3 here is CASSLQGNTGELFF. The CDR3 DNA follows: TGTGCCAGCAGCTTACAGGGCAACACCGGGGAGCTGTTTTTT.